The clone carrying this T cell receptor beta chain has a handful of counts. Antigen unknown. The time point: persistent/refractory GD, antithyroid drugs over 5 years with positive TRAb. Making the TCR library involved RNA that had been extracted from PBMCs. Building of the TCR beta libraries involved iRepertoire HTBI primers and Arm-PCR of CDR3 regions. Via MiXCR, TCRdb re-called the multiplex PCR reads, giving one row per CDR3 protein. The sample includes 400,000 to 450,000 distinct CDR3 sequences, 20% to 30% of them seen just once. This record belongs to a study of regulatory T cells in long-lasting Graves disease. Study-level findings and limits: The persistent group shared about 2,500 public clonotypes, more than the 966 shared by new patients. TCR diversity in persistent Graves' patients was below that of newly diagnosed ones. Gene preferences differed: TRBV28, TRBJ1-2, TRBJ2-5 in persistent cases.

V gave up 0 bases and J gave up 7 bases, with 15 bases separating them. The CDR3 totals 15 residues. The chain recombines TRBV12-3 or TRBV12-4 with TRBJ1-2; tentatively, D is TRBD1 (5 bases). Sample: peripheral blood mononuclear cells (PBMCs), taken when the disease was refractory, from a patient treated with antithyroid drugs. The receptor's source is a female donor with Graves disease. The chain's CDR3 is CASSLAQTEAGGYTF. The CDR3 nucleotides are TGTGCCAGCAGTTTAGCTCAGACAGAGGCCGGTGGCTACACCTTC.